Sample share makes the clone carrying this TCR beta chain medium-sized. What it binds is unknown. The study's findings and limits: Naive CD4+ cells shared approximately 13% of tumor Treg sequences. The TCR gene usage of tumor memory CD4+ T cells clustered together with blood and lymph node memory CD4+ cells and with lymph node naive CD4+ cells. Tumor Treg TCRs overlapped most with tumor naive CD4+ cells.

Naive CD4+ T cells were purified with Tregs depleted by CD25. Trimming stripped 2 bases from V and 6 bases from J, with 10 bases between. The CDR3 is 13 residues long. Adaptor-ligated barcode primers were used to amplify TRBV12-4/TRBJ1-2 clonotypes. TCRdb independently ran MiXCR on the multiplex PCR reads; one entry per CDR3 protein. The sample consists of some 450 distinct CDR3 sequences, roughly 6.4% of them appearing once. The source is a female donor with breast cancer. The sequenced material came from naive CD4+ T cells sorted from blood. Subset of the sample: naive CD4+ T cells, CD4+CD45RA+CD25-. V usage is TRBV12-3 or TRBV12-4 and J usage is TRBJ1-2; no reliable D call. Here the CDR3 reads CASSLKSRDGYTF. The DNA for the CDR3 is TGTGCCAGCAGTTTAAAGAGCCGGGATGGCTACACCTTC.